The rows below give T cell receptor beta chains drawn from one sample of a study of T-cell memory formation after mild COVID-19. TCRdb analysed the 5' RACE reads with MiXCR anew, one entry per CDR3 protein. The sample consists of about 470,000 distinct CDR3 sequences, around 27% of them appearing once. The sample taken for sequencing was PBMCs or a T cell subset sorted from them (not recorded which). These receptors were collected from an adult woman who had mild COVID-19 (a few samples of this study predate the infection). Cell type and time point are not known. CDR3s include the opening cysteine and the closing phenylalanine or tryptophan. D genes are given only for firm matches. Clone size is shown for a subset of rows, as once, few, many or a class of expanded clone.

- | TRBJ1-3 | TRBV7-6 | TRBD1 | 16 | TGTGCCAGCAGCCGGGGGACAGGGGACTCTGGAAACACCATATATTTT | CASSRGTGDSGNTIYF
- | TRBJ2-5 | TRBV5-1 | TRBD2 | 14 | TGCGCCAGCGGCCTCGGGACTAGTCGCGAGACCCAGTACTTC | CASGLGTSRETQYF
few | TRBJ2-3 | TRBV20-1 | - | 12 | TGCAGTGCTACAGACAGTACAGATACGCAGTATTTT | CSATDSTDTQYF
- | TRBJ1-2 | TRBV6-5 | TRBD1 | 14 | TGTGCCAGCAGTTACTCGGGACAGGGGAAAGGCTACACCTTC | CASSYSGQGKGYTF
few | TRBJ1-6 | TRBV7-6 | - | 13 | TGTGCCAGCAGCTTAGAAATGGAATCACCCCTCCACTTT | CASSLEMESPLHF
few | TRBJ1-1 | TRBV18 | - | 16 | TGTGCCAGCTCACCACTCGGCGGGGCCGTTCTCGCTGAAGCTTTCTTT | CASSPLGGAVLAEAFF
- | TRBJ2-3 | TRBV11-2 | TRBD1 | 13 | TGTGCCAGCAGTAAGACAGGGATAGATACGCAGTATTTT | CASSKTGIDTQYF
- | TRBJ2-7 | TRBV3-1 | TRBD2 | 15 | TGTGCCAGCAGCCAAGGGCGGGAGTATTCCCACGAGCAGTACTTC | CASSQGREYSHEQYF
- | TRBJ2-3 | TRBV2 | - | 15 | TGTGCCAGCAGTGAGGAGTGGACGGGTGGAGATACGCAGTATTTT | CASSEEWTGGDTQYF
few | TRBJ2-2 | TRBV15 | - | 12 | TGTGCCACCAGCAGACGAACCGGGGAGCTGTTTTTT | CATSRRTGELFF
- | TRBJ1-1 | TRBV7-2 | TRBD1 | 14 | TGTGCCAGCAGCTTATTCACAGGGGACACTGAAGCTTTCTTT | CASSLFTGDTEAFF
few | TRBJ2-7 | TRBV7-9 | TRBD2 | 16 | TGTGCCAGCAGCCCCAGAGAAGCGGGAGGTCTATACGAGCAGTACTTC | CASSPREAGGLYEQYF
- | TRBJ2-3 | TRBV3-1 | TRBD2 | 16 | TGTGCCAGCAACCAGGCGCGGGAGGGATTCACAGATACGCAGTATTTT | CASNQAREGFTDTQYF
few | TRBJ2-3 | TRBV12-3/TRBV12-4 | TRBD1 | 13 | TGTGCCAGCACCTGGACAGGGGGAGATACGCAGTATTTT | CASTWTGGDTQYF
few | TRBJ2-1 | TRBV15 | - | 13 | TGTGCCACCAGCATGGTAAAGGGTAATGAGCAGTTCTTC | CATSMVKGNEQFF
many | TRBJ2-7 | TRBV5-1 | - | 13 | TGTGCCAGCAGCTTAGGGGGGACCTACGAGCAGTACTTC | CASSLGGTYEQYF
few | TRBJ2-6 | TRBV5-1 | - | 14 | TGCGCCAGCAGCTCTCCGGACAGTCCCAACGTCCTGACTTTC | CASSSPDSPNVLTF
- | TRBJ2-1 | TRBV15 | TRBD2 | 18 | TGTGCCACCAGCAGAGGCCTCATTTCCAGCGGGAGGGGTAATGAGCAGTTCTTC | CATSRGLISSGRGNEQFF
few | TRBJ2-3 | TRBV24-1 | TRBD2 | 15 | TGTGCCACCAATGGCGGGGGATTGGGTGAAGATACGCAGTATTTT | CATNGGGLGEDTQYF
- | TRBJ1-1 | TRBV19 | - | 14 | TGTGCCAGTAACATGGACACATTGAGCACTGAAGCTTTCTTT | CASNMDTLSTEAFF
- | TRBJ2-2 | TRBV10-3 | TRBD2 | 15 | TGTGCCATCAGGACAACTAGCGGGGGCACCGGGGAGCTGTTTTTT | CAIRTTSGGTGELFF
- | TRBJ1-1 | TRBV5-1 | TRBD1 | 14 | TGCGCCAGCAGCGCCCGGACAGGGGGCACTGAAGCTTTCTTT | CASSARTGGTEAFF
few | TRBJ1-1 | TRBV12-3/TRBV12-4 | - | 17 | TGTGCCAGCAGTTTAGCCGGATGGGGGGGAGTTGACACTGAAGCTTTCTTT | CASSLAGWGGVDTEAFF
- | TRBJ2-6 | TRBV5-4 | - | 12 | TGTGCCAGCAGGGGGGGGGCCAACGTCCTGACTTTC | CASRGGANVLTF
- | TRBJ2-7 | TRBV4-2 | - | 14 | TGTGCCAGCAGCCAAGAGACAGGATACTACGAGCAGTACTTC | CASSQETGYYEQYF
few | TRBJ2-1 | TRBV7-9 | - | 11 | TGTGCCACAACCGAGGGTGGTGAGCAGTTCTTC | CATTEGGEQFF
few | TRBJ1-2 | TRBV11-2 | - | 11 | TGTGCCAGCAGCTTATCTGGTAGCAGCTGCTTC | CASSLSGSSCF
many | TRBJ2-1 | TRBV7-2 | - | 16 | TGTGCCAGCAGCGCCGTGTTACTGGGCAGGGACAATGAGCAGTTCTTC | CASSAVLLGRDNEQFF
few | TRBJ2-3 | TRBV5-1 | TRBD2 | 15 | TGCGCCAGCAGCAAGCCGGCTAGCGGGGCAGATACGCAGTATTTT | CASSKPASGADTQYF
few | TRBJ2-5 | TRBV5-1 | TRBD1 | 15 | TGCGCCAGCAGCTTGGCTGGACAGGGTGGAGAGACCCAGTACTTC | CASSLAGQGGETQYF
few | TRBJ2-3 | TRBV6-5 | - | 16 | TGTGCCAGCAGTTACAGGACAGGCCGGGGGACAGATACGCAGTATTTT | CASSYRTGRGTDTQYF
few | TRBJ2-3 | TRBV11-2 | - | 15 | TGTGCCAGCAGCTTAGAGTCGGGAGTATATGATACGCAGTATTTT | CASSLESGVYDTQYF
few | TRBJ2-3 | TRBV12-3/TRBV12-4 | - | 14 | TGTGCCAGCAGTTTTGTTGGCCTCACAGATACGCAGTATTTT | CASSFVGLTDTQYF
many | TRBJ2-1 | TRBV20-1 | - | 14 | TGCAGTGCTAGAGTTGGTCAGATGGGTAATGAGCAGTTCTTC | CSARVGQMGNEQFF
- | TRBJ2-1 | TRBV7-8 | TRBD2 | 17 | TGTGCCAGCAGCTTAGCGGCTAGCGGGAGGACTTACAATGAGCAGTTCTTC | CASSLAASGRTYNEQFF
few | TRBJ2-2 | TRBV20-1 | - | 14 | TGCAGTGCTAGAGTTGGAGTTTGGGCCGGGGAGCTGTTTTTT | CSARVGVWAGELFF
few | TRBJ2-5 | TRBV24-1 | TRBD1 | 14 | TGTGCCACCAGCAGTCAGGGGGCCCAAGAGACCCAGTACTTC | CATSSQGAQETQYF
few | TRBJ1-1 | TRBV3-1 | TRBD1 | 14 | TGTGCCAGCAGGACCGGGACAGGGGATACTGAAGCTTTCTTT | CASRTGTGDTEAFF
few | TRBJ2-2 | TRBV19 | - | 15 | TGTGCCAGTAGTCAGGGACTCTACGACTCCGGGGAGCTGTTTTTT | CASSQGLYDSGELFF
- | TRBJ2-3 | TRBV11-2 | - | 17 | TGTGCCAGCAGCTCCCGTAGGACTTTCCTTAGCACAGATACGCAGTATTTT | CASSSRRTFLSTDTQYF
few | TRBJ1-1 | TRBV5-6 | TRBD1 | 15 | TGTGCCAGCAGACTCGGACAGGGGGGAAGGACTGAAGCTTTCTTT | CASRLGQGGRTEAFF
few | TRBJ1-1 | TRBV5-1 | - | 14 | TGCGCCAGCAGCTTGGAGGTAGCGAACACTGAAGCTTTCTTT | CASSLEVANTEAFF
- | TRBJ2-3 | TRBV7-3 | - | 16 | TGTGCCAGCAGCTCCCCGTTAAGGGGAAGCACAGATACGCAGTATTTT | CASSSPLRGSTDTQYF
many | TRBJ1-2 | TRBV7-9 | TRBD1 | 14 | TGTGCCAGCAGCCCCAGGGACAGGGAAAGGAGCTACACCTTC | CASSPRDRERSYTF
many | TRBJ1-5 | TRBV20-1 | TRBD1 | 14 | TGCAGTGCTGAAGGGGGCGCGGGGCGTCAGCCCCAGCATTTT | CSAEGGAGRQPQHF
- | TRBJ2-7 | TRBV7-9 | - | 16 | TGTGCCAGCAGCTTATATAGAGTACCAATCAACTACGAGCAGTACTTC | CASSLYRVPINYEQYF
- | TRBJ1-1 | TRBV29-1 | TRBD1 | 14 | TGCAGCGCCGGCTTAGGGACAGTGAACACTGAAGCTTTCTTT | CSAGLGTVNTEAFF
few | TRBJ1-5 | TRBV5-1 | TRBD1 | 14 | TGCGCCAGCAGCCGGACAGGGGGGGACCAGCCCCAGCATTTT | CASSRTGGDQPQHF
few | TRBJ2-3 | TRBV7-3 | TRBD1 | 16 | TGTGCCAGCAGCGCTTCCCAGGGGGCGCGGACAGATACGCAGTATTTT | CASSASQGARTDTQYF
few | TRBJ1-1 | TRBV19 | - | 12 | TGTGCCAGTAGCACCCTAGTGGCTGAAGCTTTCTTT | CASSTLVAEAFF
few | TRBJ1-2 | TRBV20-1 | - | 12 | TGCAGTGCTAGGATACAGGCCAGGGGCTACACCTTC | CSARIQARGYTF
- | TRBJ1-4 | TRBV6-5 | TRBD1 | 15 | TGTGCCAGCAGTTACTCAGGGGGCGTTGGGGAAAAACTGTTTTTT | CASSYSGGVGEKLFF
few | TRBJ2-7 | TRBV14 | - | 12 | TGTGCCAGCAGCCAAGATCGGACGGTTCAGTACTTC | CASSQDRTVQYF
- | TRBJ2-7 | TRBV9 | TRBD2 | 16 | TGTGCCAGCAGCGTAGTGAGTAGCGGGAGTGTAAGCGAGCAGTACTTC | CASSVVSSGSVSEQYF
few | TRBJ1-1 | TRBV2 | - | 13 | TGTGCCAGCAGTGAAGAAAGGAACACTGAAGCTTTCTTT | CASSEERNTEAFF
few | TRBJ1-5 | TRBV12-3/TRBV12-4 | TRBD1 | 16 | TGTGCCAGCAGTTTATTCGGCGGACAGGGTGAACAGCCCCAGCATTTT | CASSLFGGQGEQPQHF
few | TRBJ2-6 | TRBV9 | TRBD1 | 17 | TGTGCCAGCAGCCCACGACAGGGGCGCTCTGGGGCCAACGTCCTGACTTTC | CASSPRQGRSGANVLTF
- | TRBJ2-6 | TRBV19 | - | 14 | TGTGCCAGCGGGGACCTCTCTGGGGCCAACGTCCTGACTTTC | CASGDLSGANVLTF
many | TRBJ2-7 | TRBV15 | - | 13 | TGTGCCACCAGCAGTGGGGTGCTGGGCGAGCAGTACTTC | CATSSGVLGEQYF
few | TRBJ2-3 | TRBV5-4 | - | 15 | TGTGCCAGCAGCTTGGGCCAGGGGAGCACAGATACGCAGTATTTT | CASSLGQGSTDTQYF